Presented here are 15 T cell receptor beta chains from one specimen sequenced in a study of blood T cell repertoires in COVID-19. Clones were read by immunoSEQ multiplex PCR, and TCRdb kept only the in-frame ones, dropping some. The sample carries around 100,000 clones, approximately 92% recorded once. Sequencing input: peripheral blood. Receptor source: an elderly woman with acute or convalescent COVID-19.

This rearrangement joins TRBV27 to TRBJ1-2, with D maybe TRBD1 (5 bases). Germline CDR1 is MNHEY and CDR2 is SMNVEV (reference sequence). V was pared by 5 bases and J by 5 bases, with 18 bases between. The CDR3 has 15 amino acids. Here the CDR3 DNA reads TGTGCCAGCAGTCCCGGTTGGGGAGGGACTTATGGCTACACCTTC. It yields the protein CASSPGWGGTYGYTF.

This clone is a singleton in its sample. This chain uses TRBV7-3 with TRBJ1-1; 8 nucleotides line up with TRBD1. Germline V gene sequence: CDR1 SGHTA, CDR2 FQGTGA. The CDR3 is 13 residues long. V gave up 5 bases and J gave up 4 bases; unmatched junction bases: 3. The CDR3 DNA reads TGTGCCAGCAGCCCTGGACAGGGCACTGAAGCTTTCTTT. Protein: CASSPGQGTEAFF.

J is TRBJ1-1 and V is TRBV10-3; weak D call: TRBD1 (6 bases). V lost 7 bases to trimming and J lost 4 bases, with 13 bases between them. The CDR3 is made up of 13 amino acids. Looked up from germline, CDR1 is ENHRY and CDR2 is SYGVKD. In nucleotides, the CDR3 is TGTGCCATCAACCCGGGGGGGCGCACTGAAGCTTTCTTT. Protein product: CAINPGGRTEAFF.

In DNA, the CDR3 is TGTGCCAGCAGGGACCGAAAAATGACAGGGAGTAATCAGCCCCAGCATTTT. Protein: CASRDRKMTGSNQPQHF. V usage is TRBV28 and J usage is TRBJ1-5, with 7 bases aligning to TRBD1. Germline trimming cut 6 bases from V and 4 bases from J; bases unmatched to any gene: 15. The CDR3 runs 17 residues. The germline gives CDR1 MDHEN, CDR2 SYDVKM.

The rearrangement joins TRBV6-5 to TRBJ1-5; no firm D call. The CDR3 is made up of 14 amino acids. Per the germline V gene, CDR1 is MNHEY and CDR2 is SVGAGI. V shed 7 bases and J shed 3 bases, with 13 bases lying between them. CDR3 DNA: TGTGCCAGCAAGTTGGCGGATTACAATCAGCCCCAGCATTTT. This gives the protein CASKLADYNQPQHF.

Of note for this clone: At one of its ends the junction is not consistent with the germline gene, which may arise from a read error. V usage is TRBV10-2 and J usage is TRBJ1-2; D call uncertain. Germline V gene lookup returns CDR1 WSHSY and CDR2 SAAADI. CDR3 length equals 13 residues. The CDR3: CATSGSEGYGYTF. In DNA form, the CDR3 reads TGCGCCACCAGTGGGTCCGAGGGCTATGGCTACACCTTC.

A single count supports this clone. The chain has TRBV2 and TRBJ1-1; 7 bases are shared with TRBD1. V lost 6 bases to trimming and J lost 5 bases; unmatched junction nucleotides: 6. CDR1 is SNHLY and CDR2 is FYNNEI in the germline V gene. This CDR3 is 13 amino acids long. CDR3 coding DNA: TGTGCCAGCAGGCCCGACAGGGCTACTGAAGCTTTCTTT. Its protein is CASRPDRATEAFF.

The rearrangement uses TRBV28 and TRBJ2-5; a possible D gene is TRBD2 (5 bases). CDR3 length: 17 residues. The germline V and J ends were trimmed by 6 bases and 1 base, with 21 bases remaining between them. The germline V gene has CDR1 MDHEN and CDR2 SYDVKM. This chain's CDR3 is CASRSPWAGVRQETQYF. Here the CDR3 DNA reads TGTGCCAGCAGATCACCCTGGGCCGGGGTTCGCCAAGAGACCCAGTACTTC.

The chain carries TRBV19 and TRBJ2-6; 12 nucleotides align to TRBD1. V was clipped by 3 bases and J by 2 bases; unmatched bases: 11. The CDR3 is 20 amino acids. Germline V gene data show CDR1 as LNHDA and CDR2 as SQIVND (reference sequence). CDR3 sequence: CASSISSTGQGAAGANVLTF. CDR3 DNA sequence: TGTGCCAGTAGTATCTCCTCCACGGGACAGGGGGCCGCTGGGGCCAACGTCCTGACTTTC.

The gene calls are TRBV18 and TRBJ1-2; D not certain. There are 14 residues in the CDR3. Germline CDR1 and CDR2: KGHSH and LQKENI. V lost 3 bases to trimming and J lost 2 bases, with 10 bases between them. For the CDR3, the DNA is TGTGCCAGCTCACCGCAGGTGATGAACTATGGCTACACCTTC. Its translation is CASSPQVMNYGYTF.

This chain links TRBV19 with TRBJ2-6, with D perhaps matching TRBD2 (5 bases). The V end was cut by 7 bases, the J end by 2 bases, with 12 bases between. The CDR3 is made up of 15 amino acids. Germline loops: CDR1 LNHDA, CDR2 SQIVND (reference sequence). The CDR3 DNA sequence: TGTGCCAGTACCCCGGACTTACCTGGGGCCAACGTCCTGACTTTC. Translation: CASTPDLPGANVLTF.

The chain has TRBV10-3 and TRBJ2-5; TRBD2 matches at 8 bases. Germline values: CDR1 ENHRY, CDR2 SYGVKD. The CDR3 has 14 amino acids. Trimming removed 0 bases from V and 5 bases from J; junction bases left unmatched: 2. DNA for the CDR3: TGTGCCATCAGTGAGTCGCCTAGCGGGGAGACCCAGTACTTC. Protein sequence: CAISESPSGETQYF.

V gene TRBV28 combines with J gene TRBJ2-1, with D tentatively TRBD1 (5 bases). V lost 3 bases and J lost 5, with 17 bases in between. This CDR3 spans 16 amino acids. The germline V gene has CDR1 MDHEN and CDR2 SYDVKM. The CDR3 DNA sequence: TGTGCCAGCAGTTTGCAGGGTTCGGGTGGGAACAATGAGCAGTTCTTC. Protein sequence: CASSLQGSGGNNEQFF.

The CDR3 DNA is TGTGCCAGCAGTTACTCGTTGCCGCCACTAGCTTTCTTT. Encoded protein: CASSYSLPPLAFF. The rearrangement uses TRBV6-5 and TRBJ1-1; D remains unclear. CDR3 length: 13 residues. V was clipped by 0 bases and J by 10 bases, with 12 bases between them. From germline, CDR1 is MNHEY and CDR2 SVGAGI.

This chain joins TRBV6-4 and TRBJ2-1, with a tentative D call TRBD1 (6 bases). There are 14 residues in the CDR3. CDR1 MRHNA and CDR2 SNTAGT come from the germline V gene. V shed 8 bases and J shed 8 bases, with 19 bases lying between them. CDR3 loop: CASSVFSGGYEQFF. The CDR3 DNA reads as TGTGCCAGCTCAGTGTTCAGTGGGGGCTATGAGCAGTTCTTC.